This record looks at one T cell receptor beta chain sequence and its context. TCRdb's copy holds only in-frame clones and misses some; the assay was immunoSEQ multiplex PCR. The table has about 54,000 clones, around nine tenths seen once; the top ten hold about 7.7%. The source of the sample is a study of blood T cell repertoires in COVID-19. The overall study: The samples span acute and convalescent COVID-19 from the United States, Italy and Spain.

The sample taken for sequencing was peripheral blood. This clonotype was sampled from a woman aged 40 to 50 with active COVID-19.

The CDR3 is CASSYLGQGNYGYTF. The CDR3 DNA is TGTGCCAGCAGTTACTTGGGACAGGGTAACTATGGCTACACCTTC. V is TRBV6-5 and J is TRBJ1-2; 9 bases match TRBD1. The ends lost 1 base at V and 1 base at J; junction bases unmatched: 1. In germline, CDR1 is MNHEY, CDR2 SVGAGI. This CDR3 contains 15 residues.